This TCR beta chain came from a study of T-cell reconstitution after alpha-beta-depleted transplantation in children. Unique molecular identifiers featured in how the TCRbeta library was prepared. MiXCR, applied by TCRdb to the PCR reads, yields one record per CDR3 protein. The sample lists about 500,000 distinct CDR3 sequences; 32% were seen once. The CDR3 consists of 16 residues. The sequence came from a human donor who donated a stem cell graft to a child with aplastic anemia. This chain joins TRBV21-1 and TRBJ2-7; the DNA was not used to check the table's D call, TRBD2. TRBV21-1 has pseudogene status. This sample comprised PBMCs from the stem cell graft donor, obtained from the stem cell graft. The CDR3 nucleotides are TGTGCCAGCAGCTCCTGGTTGCGGGAGGGCTCCTACGAGCAGTACTTC. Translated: CASSSWLREGSYEQYF.